A single sample gave rise to the 25 T cell receptor beta chains below, sequenced in a study of blood T cells in healthy people across ages. Next came a second PCR, run for about 6 to 11 cycles, which used a sample-barcoded 5' primer along with a J-beta primer mix. TCRdb reanalysed the 5' RACE reads using MiXCR and keeps one entry per CDR3 protein. The sample comprises approximately 940,000 distinct CDR3 sequences, 48% of which are singletons, and 13% rests with the top ten. The sequencing sample was made of blood. Source of these receptors: a man aged 30-40 years in good health.

This clonotype appeared many times. V gene TRBV28 combines with J gene TRBJ2-4; 7 bases align to TRBD1. The V gene's germline CDR1 is MDHEN and CDR2 SYDVKM. The CDR3 loop spans 16 amino acids. Trimming cost V 6 bases and J 3 bases; bases outside gene matches: 11. DNA for the CDR3: TGTGCCAGCAGCGGAACAGGGGATGGGGTCAAAAACATTCAGTACTTC. Translated, it gives CASSGTGDGVKNIQYF.

V is TRBV6-6 and J is TRBJ2-7; tentative D call: TRBD2 (7 bases). From germline, CDR1 is MNHNY and CDR2 SVGAGI (reference sequence). Trimming removed 9 bases from V and 7 bases from J, with 19 bases in between. The CDR3 length is 13 residues. This chain's CDR3 is CASGGGYYNEQYF. CDR3 bases: TGTGCCAGTGGGGGGGGCTACTACAATGAGCAGTACTTC.

This clonotype has just a few counts. The rearrangement uses TRBV6-4 and TRBJ2-3, with D maybe TRBD1 (8 bases). The CDR3 length is 15 residues. Germline assignment: CDR1 MRHNA and CDR2 SNTAGT. V was shortened by 4 bases and J by 6 bases, with 17 bases between the two germline ends. CDR3 amino acids: CASSAGQGGRDTQYF. The CDR3 DNA follows: TGTGCCAGCAGTGCAGGACAGGGAGGGCGCGATACGCAGTATTTT.

The sample holds a few counts of this clonotype. The V call is TRBV4-1, the J call TRBJ2-5; no definite D call. Germline CDR1 reads MGHRA; CDR2 reads YSYEKL. V lost 0 bases and J lost 1, with 12 bases in between. This CDR3 has 16 amino acids. The CDR3, as DNA: TGCGCCAGCAGCCAAGAAAGTAGTGTCGCCCAAGAGACCCAGTACTTC. It encodes CASSQESSVAQETQYF.

J is TRBJ2-1 and V is TRBV6-1; D unclear. V lost 7 bases and J lost 8, with 9 bases in between. The CDR3 covers 11 residues. Germline assignment: CDR1 MNHNS and CDR2 SASEGT. CDR3: CASKIPDEQFF. In DNA, the CDR3 is TGTGCCAGCAAAATCCCGGATGAGCAGTTCTTC.

V is TRBV7-8 and J is TRBJ2-3; unclear D gene. V lost 5 bases, J lost 6 bases, and 18 bases lay in between. The CDR3 runs to 15 residues. Per germline, CDR1 SGHVS and CDR2 FQNEAQ. The CDR3 region has the DNA TGTGCCAGCAGCCCGGTGAGGTGGCGAAGGGATACGCAGTATTTT. Its translation is CASSPVRWRRDTQYF.

This clonotype turned up a few times. This chain uses TRBV7-2 with TRBJ1-2; tentative D call: TRBD1 (6 bases). The V end was cut by 5 bases, the J end by 6 bases, with 10 bases between. In germline, CDR1 is SGHTA, CDR2 FQGNSA. This CDR3 has 12 amino acids. Written as DNA, the CDR3 is TGTGCCAGCAGCATTACAGGGAATGGCTACACCTTC. Translating it yields CASSITGNGYTF.

This chain connects TRBV28 to TRBJ2-1; D gene uncertain. The V end lost 1 base, the J end lost 2 bases, and 12 bases lay between the germline ends. Germline lookup yields CDR1 MDHEN and CDR2 SYDVKM. The CDR3 runs to 16 residues. The DNA of the CDR3 is TGTGCCAGCAGTTTATTGGGCTACCCGCCCTACAATGAGCAGTTCTTC. It is translated as CASSLLGYPPYNEQFF.

The rearrangement uses TRBV29-1 and TRBJ2-1, with D perhaps TRBD2 (7 bases). Germline CDR1 SQVTM, CDR2 ANQGSEA. The CDR3 consists of 13 residues. Trimming removed 5 bases from V and 8 bases from J, with 16 bases in between. The CDR3 coding sequence is TGCAGCGTTCGGACCGGGGGGCCCTATGAGCAGTTCTTC. Its translation is CSVRTGGPYEQFF.

This clonotype was found a few times. V gene TRBV6-1 combines with J gene TRBJ1-1; the D is unclear. The length of the CDR3 is 14 residues. V shed 2 bases and J shed 0 bases, with 7 bases lying between them. CDR1 is MNHNS and CDR2 is SASEGT in the germline V gene. CDR3: CASSEPAMNTEAFF. The CDR3 DNA reads as TGTGCCAGCAGTGAACCCGCAATGAACACTGAAGCTTTCTTT.

This clonotype was observed a few times. The rearrangement joins TRBV29-1 to TRBJ1-1; D ambiguous. This CDR3 contains 11 residues. V was pared by 6 bases and J by 4 bases, with 9 bases between. Germline-derived CDR1 and CDR2 are SQVTM and ANQGSEA. CDR3 nucleotide sequence: TGCAGCGTCTCGGGTGGCACTGAAGCTTTCTTT. Its protein is CSVSGGTEAFF.

The V gene is TRBV9, the J gene TRBJ2-3, with a tentative D call TRBD2 (6 bases). The CDR3 is 15 residues long. Germline V gene sequence: CDR1 SGDLS, CDR2 YYNGEE. Trimming cost V 2 bases and J 1 base, with 11 bases left between them. The CDR3 loop reads CASSVRTGGTDTQYF. The CDR3 nucleotides are TGTGCCAGCAGCGTGAGGACGGGGGGCACAGATACGCAGTATTTT.

Ten or more counts support this clonotype. This chain connects TRBV4-3 to TRBJ2-7; perhaps TRBD1 as D (5 bases). V lost 1 base and J 4 bases, leaving 8 bases between the germline ends. The CDR3 contains 13 residues. Germline V gene sequence: CDR1 LGHNA, CDR2 YSLEER. For the CDR3, the DNA is TGCGCCAGCAGCCAAGGGACAACTTACGAGCAGTACTTC. This encodes CASSQGTTYEQYF.

This clonotype was recorded a few times. The V gene is TRBV27, the J gene TRBJ2-3; tentatively, D is TRBD1 (6 bases). This CDR3 has 14 residues. CDR1 MNHEY and CDR2 SMNVEV come from the germline V gene (reference sequence). V shed 2 bases and J shed 3 bases, with 9 bases lying between them. CDR3 sequence: CASSLKTGTDTQYF. The CDR3, as DNA: TGTGCCAGCAGTTTAAAAACAGGGACAGATACGCAGTATTTT.

This clonotype was detected a few times. The chain couples TRBV5-1 to TRBJ2-3; TRBD1 aligns across 9 bases. Germline V gene data show CDR1 as SGHRS and CDR2 as YFSETQ. Trimming at V came to 0 bases and at J to 6 bases, leaving 8 bases not matched to a gene. The length of the CDR3 is 16 residues. In DNA, the CDR3 is TGCGCCAGCAGCTTGGGGGACAGGGAATCTGACGATACGCAGTATTTT. Protein sequence: CASSLGDRESDDTQYF.

The CDR3 bases are TGCGCCAGCAGCTTGGACCCGGGATCTCCGGGACGCACCGGGGAGCTGTTTTTT. This sequence encodes CASSLDPGSPGRTGELFF. The gene calls are TRBV5-1 and TRBJ2-2; D might be TRBD1 or TRBD2, each matching 5 bases. Germline V lookup: CDR1 SGHRS, CDR2 YFSETQ. The ends were cut back, 0 bases at V and 4 bases at J, with 19 bases in the middle. The CDR3 loop spans 18 amino acids. Using reference TRBV5-1 and TRBJ2-2 for the parts outside the CDR3, the full variable domain is KAGVTQTPRYLIKTRGQQVTLSCSPISGHRSVSWYQQTPGQGLQFLFEYFSETQRNKGNFPGRFSGRQFSNSRSEMNVSTLELGDSALYLCASSLDPGSPGRTGELFFGEGSRLTVL.

The gene calls are TRBV12-3 or TRBV12-4 and TRBJ1-5, with 8 bases matching TRBD1. V shed 6 bases, J shed 7 bases, and the junction held 11 bases outside the gene matches. The CDR3 length is 15 residues. Here the CDR3 reads CASSPQGAVGQPQHF. For the CDR3, the DNA is TGTGCCAGCAGCCCTCAGGGGGCTGTAGGACAGCCCCAGCATTTT.

The chain joins TRBV10-2 to TRBJ2-1; D gene uncertain. The CDR3 contains 14 residues. Germline V CDR1 and CDR2: WSHSY, SAAADI. Trimming shortened V by 2 bases and J by 3 bases, and 8 bases separated the two germline ends. The CDR3 bases are TGCGCCAGCAGTGAGCTTACACACTACAATGAGCAGTTCTTC. Translated, it gives CASSELTHYNEQFF.

The chain links TRBV27 to TRBJ1-6; D not certain. V shed 7 bases and J shed 0 bases, with 7 bases lying between them. CDR1 is MNHEY, CDR2 SMNVEV, per germline (reference sequence). The CDR3 is 14 amino acids. The CDR3 DNA reads as TGTGCCAGCACGGAGGGCTCCTATAATTCACCCCTCCACTTT. It translates to CASTEGSYNSPLHF.

The J gene is TRBJ2-1, the V gene TRBV4-3; D might be TRBD1 or TRBD2, each matching 5 bases. V lost 0 bases to trimming and J lost 2 bases, with 14 bases between them. The CDR3 covers 17 residues. The germline V gene has CDR1 LGHNA and CDR2 YSLEER. This CDR3 reads CASSQDLPGTTYNEQFF. The CDR3 DNA is TGCGCCAGCAGCCAAGATCTGCCGGGGACCACCTACAATGAGCAGTTCTTC.

This clonotype was observed a handful of times. The rearrangement links TRBV6-5 to TRBJ2-1; TRBD1 or TRBD2 may be the D gene (5 bases each). Trimming left V 0 bases short and J 13 bases short, with 10 bases between. CDR3 size: 12 residues. Germline assignment: CDR1 MNHEY and CDR2 SVGAGI. The DNA for the CDR3 is TGTGCCAGCAGTTACTCGATGGGACCCCAGTTCTTC. Residues: CASSYSMGPQFF.

The chain recombines TRBV10-3 with TRBJ1-2, with no clear D. The CDR3 loop spans 12 amino acids. Germline-derived CDR1 and CDR2 are ENHRY and SYGVKD. V lost 3 bases to trimming and J lost 7 bases, with 9 bases between them. CDR3 in DNA: TGTGCCATCAGTGACGGAGGGAGTGGCTACACCTTC. As protein: CAISDGGSGYTF.

The table lists this clonotype with a few counts. The chain recombines TRBV9 with TRBJ1-1; D is unresolved. From germline, CDR1 is SGDLS and CDR2 YYNGEE. CDR3 length: 13 amino acids. V was trimmed by 0 bases and J by 3 bases, leaving 6 bases between them. The CDR3 spells CASSVEQDTEAFF. The CDR3 nucleotides read TGTGCCAGCAGCGTAGAGCAAGACACTGAAGCTTTCTTT. The whole variable domain, filled in from reference TRBV9 and TRBJ1-1, reads DSGVTQTPKHLITATGQRVTLRCSPRSGDLSVYWYQQSLDQGLQFLIQYYNGEERAKGNILERFSAQQFPDLHSELNLSSLELGDSALYFCASSVEQDTEAFFGQGTRLTVV.

This clonotype was seen ten or more times. The genes are TRBV29-1 and TRBJ2-3; 8 bases are a match to TRBD1. The CDR3 loop spans 13 amino acids. With V trimmed by 6 bases and J by 0 bases, 2 bases remained unmatched. The germline V gene encodes CDR1 SQVTM and CDR2 ANQGSEA. CDR3 in DNA: TGCAGCGTACGACAGGGGAGCACAGATACGCAGTATTTT. It is translated as CSVRQGSTDTQYF.

The chain carries TRBV20-1 and TRBJ2-3, with TRBD2 as a possible D gene (7 bases). With 0 bases removed from V and 1 base from J, the gap between germline ends came to 14 bases. Germline values: CDR1 DFQATT, CDR2 SNEGSKA (reference sequence). This CDR3 is built from 16 residues. CDR3: CSARDSRGGRTDTQYF. The DNA of the CDR3 is TGCAGTGCTAGAGATAGTAGGGGGGGCCGCACAGATACGCAGTATTTT.